The subject of this entry is one TCR beta chain. What it binds is not known. This sample stems from a study of Graves' ophthalmopathy and Graves' hyperthyroidism. The overall study: Absence of ophthalmopathy within 18 months of follow-up defined stable hyperthyroidism.

Amplification of the TCR beta CDR3 regions used RNA transcripts (as template). Second-round multiplex PCR came after a first-round RT-PCR that employed HTBI primers. From the multiplex PCR reads, TCRdb called clonotypes with MiXCR, one entry per CDR3 protein. Of over a million distinct CDR3 sequences in the sample, 36% are singletons; the top ten hold 11%. Study-wide points: Blood also harbored most expanded thyroid clonotypes above 0.001 frequency. Separation of ophthalmopathy from stable hyperthyroidism was achieved by a 13-signature model, at 85% to 90% sensitivity and approximately 81% specificity.

Sequencing input: peripheral blood or thyroid tissue (not recorded which). The origin of this receptor is an adult man with Graves' hyperthyroidism.

The CDR3 bases are TGCAGCGGTGGGGACTCACCCCTCCACTTT. Its translation is CSGGDSPLHF. This chain joins TRBV29-1 and TRBJ1-6, with D possibly TRBD1 on 5 matching bases. The CDR3 length is 10 residues. CDR1 SQVTM and CDR2 ANQGSEA come from the germline V gene. V was shortened by 7 bases and J by 10 bases, with 8 bases between the two germline ends.